Listed here is a single TCR beta chain. Its antigen is currently unknown. The junction differs from germline at one of its ends, possibly a read error. Total RNA and DNA came together from approximately 20-30 mg of bulk tissue without cell sorting. Surgical resection was the treatment these patients received for primary liver carcinoma. Sampling of each tumor involved five separate regions. The investigators made TCR beta cDNA from 500 ng total RNA, using a constant-region primer. ARM-PCR was slightly modified, and three nested multiplex PCR rounds with it gave rise to the TCR beta libraries. Via MiXCR, TCRdb re-called the multiplex PCR reads, giving one row per CDR3 protein. Of about 33,000 distinct CDR3 sequences listed, about 82% are singletons. The data belong to a study of tumor-infiltrating lymphocytes in primary liver carcinoma. Whole-study results and caveats: Tumor tissue displayed a significantly greater top-250-clone fraction than blood (p = 0.039). Tumor-blood pairs (like tumor-adjacent pairs) overlapped less than tumor region pairs did.

This clonotype originated in a man aged 35 to 55 with primary liver carcinoma and hepatitis B virus infection. The specimen sequenced was liver tumor tissue from sampling region 5. Subset here: tumor region T5, tumor centre.

This chain's CDR3 is CASSQVDRSYGCTF. The DNA of the CDR3 is TGCGCCAGCAGCCAAGTGGACAGGAGCTATGGCTGCACCTTC. This chain joins TRBV4-1 and TRBJ1-2; 7 nucleotides align to TRBD1. The CDR3 has 14 amino acids. Per the germline V gene, CDR1 is MGHRA and CDR2 is YSYEKL.